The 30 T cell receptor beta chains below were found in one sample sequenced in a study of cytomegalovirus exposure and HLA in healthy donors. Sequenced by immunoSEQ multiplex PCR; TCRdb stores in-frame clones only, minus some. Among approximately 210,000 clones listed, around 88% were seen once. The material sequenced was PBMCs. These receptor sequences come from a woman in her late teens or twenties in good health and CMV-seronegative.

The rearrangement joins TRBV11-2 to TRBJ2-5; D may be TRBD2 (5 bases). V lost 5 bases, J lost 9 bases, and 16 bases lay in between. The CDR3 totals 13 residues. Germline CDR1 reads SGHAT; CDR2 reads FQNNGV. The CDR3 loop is CASSPEGPASQYF. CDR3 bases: TGTGCCAGCAGCCCAGAGGGCCCGGCGTCCCAGTACTTC.

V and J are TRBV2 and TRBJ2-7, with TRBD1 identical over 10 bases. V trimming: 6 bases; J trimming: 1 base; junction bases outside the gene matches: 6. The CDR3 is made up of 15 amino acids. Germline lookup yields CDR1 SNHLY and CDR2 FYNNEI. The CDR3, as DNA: TGTGCCAGCAGACGCCCGGACAGGGGGTCCTACGAGCAGTACTTC. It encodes CASRRPDRGSYEQYF.

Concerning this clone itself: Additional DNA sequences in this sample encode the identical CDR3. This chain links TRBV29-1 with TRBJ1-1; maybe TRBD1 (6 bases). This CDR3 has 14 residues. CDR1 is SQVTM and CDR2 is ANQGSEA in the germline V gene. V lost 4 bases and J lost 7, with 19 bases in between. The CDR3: CSVAPPVGASEAFF. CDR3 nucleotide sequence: TGCAGCGTTGCTCCCCCTGTGGGGGCCAGTGAAGCTTTCTTT.

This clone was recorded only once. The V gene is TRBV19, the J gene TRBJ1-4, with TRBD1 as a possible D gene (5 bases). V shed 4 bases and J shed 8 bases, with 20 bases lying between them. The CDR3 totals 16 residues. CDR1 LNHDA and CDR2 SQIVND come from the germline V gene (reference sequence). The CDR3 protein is CASSTLRRGPGEKLFF. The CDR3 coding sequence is TGTGCCAGTAGTACATTACGGCGGGGCCCAGGGGAAAAACTGTTTTTT. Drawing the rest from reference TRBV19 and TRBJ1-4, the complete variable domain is DGGITQSPKYLFRKEGQNVTLSCEQNLNHDAMYWYRQDPGQGLRLIYYSQIVNDFQKGDIAEGYSVSREKKESFPLTVTSAQKNPTAFYLCASSTLRRGPGEKLFFGSGTQLSVL.

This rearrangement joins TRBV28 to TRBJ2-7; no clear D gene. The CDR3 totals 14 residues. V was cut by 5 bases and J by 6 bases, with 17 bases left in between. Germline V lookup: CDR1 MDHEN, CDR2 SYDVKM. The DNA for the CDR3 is TGTGCCAGCAGTCCCCCAGGCTTGATCGGCGAGCAGTACTTC. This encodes CASSPPGLIGEQYF. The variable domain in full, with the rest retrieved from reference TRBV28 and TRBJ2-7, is DVKVTQSSRYLVKRTGEKVFLECVQDMDHENMFWYRQDPGLGLRLIYFSYDVKMKEKGDIPEGYSVSREKKERFSLILESASTNQTSMYLCASSPPGLIGEQYFGPGTRLTVT.

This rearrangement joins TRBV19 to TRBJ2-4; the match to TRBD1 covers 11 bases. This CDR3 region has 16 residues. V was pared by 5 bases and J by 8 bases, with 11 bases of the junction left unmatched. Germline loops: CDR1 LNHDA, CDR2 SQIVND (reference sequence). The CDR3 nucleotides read TGTGCCAGTAGTGCCGGGACAGGGGGTCGAAGGGACATTCAGTACTTC. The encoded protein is CASSAGTGGRRDIQYF.

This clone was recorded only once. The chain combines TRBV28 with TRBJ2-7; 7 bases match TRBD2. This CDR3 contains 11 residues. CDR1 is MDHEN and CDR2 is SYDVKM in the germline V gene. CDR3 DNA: TGTGCAGCTGGGGAGGGAGACGAGCAGTACTTC. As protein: CAAGEGDEQYF.

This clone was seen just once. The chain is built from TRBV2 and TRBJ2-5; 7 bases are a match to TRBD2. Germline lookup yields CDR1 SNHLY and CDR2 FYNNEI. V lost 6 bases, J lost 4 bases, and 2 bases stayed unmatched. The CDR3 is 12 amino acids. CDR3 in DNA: TGTGCCAGCAGCAGGGAGGGAGAGACCCAGTACTTC. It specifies CASSREGETQYF.

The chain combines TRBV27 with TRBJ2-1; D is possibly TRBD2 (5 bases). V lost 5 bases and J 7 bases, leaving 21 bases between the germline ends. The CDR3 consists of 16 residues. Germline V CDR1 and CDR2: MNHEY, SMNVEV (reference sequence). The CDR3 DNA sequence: TGTGCCAGCAGTCGTCCCCTCCTTGGGAGATTTAATGAGCAGTTCTTC. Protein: CASSRPLLGRFNEQFF.

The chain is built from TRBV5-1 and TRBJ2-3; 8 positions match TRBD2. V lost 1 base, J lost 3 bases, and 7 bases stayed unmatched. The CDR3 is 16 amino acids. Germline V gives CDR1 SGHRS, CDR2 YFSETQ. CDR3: CASSLQAGAGTDTQYF. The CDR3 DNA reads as TGCGCCAGCAGCTTGCAAGCGGGAGCGGGAACAGATACGCAGTATTTT.

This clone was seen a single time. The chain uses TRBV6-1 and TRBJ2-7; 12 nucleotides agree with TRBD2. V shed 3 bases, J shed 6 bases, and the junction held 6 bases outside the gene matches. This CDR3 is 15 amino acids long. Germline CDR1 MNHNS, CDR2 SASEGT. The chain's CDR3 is CASSDLAGGFFEQYF. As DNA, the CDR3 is TGTGCCAGCAGTGATCTAGCGGGAGGGTTCTTCGAGCAGTACTTC.

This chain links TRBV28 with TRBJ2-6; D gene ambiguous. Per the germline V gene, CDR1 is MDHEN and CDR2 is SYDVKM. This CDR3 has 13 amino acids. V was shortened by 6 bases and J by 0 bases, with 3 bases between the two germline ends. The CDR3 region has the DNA TGTGCCAGCAGATACTCTGGGGCCAACGTCCTGACTTTC. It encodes CASRYSGANVLTF. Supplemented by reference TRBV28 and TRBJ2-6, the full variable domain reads DVKVTQSSRYLVKRTGEKVFLECVQDMDHENMFWYRQDPGLGLRLIYFSYDVKMKEKGDIPEGYSVSREKKERFSLILESASTNQTSMYLCASRYSGANVLTFGAGSRLTVL.

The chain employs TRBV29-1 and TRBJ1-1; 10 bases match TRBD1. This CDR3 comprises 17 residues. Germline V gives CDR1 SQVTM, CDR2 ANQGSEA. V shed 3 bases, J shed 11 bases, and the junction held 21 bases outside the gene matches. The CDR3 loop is CSVDHTLTGTGVGEAFF. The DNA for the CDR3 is TGCAGCGTTGACCACACGCTAACCGGGACAGGGGTCGGGGAGGCTTTCTTT.

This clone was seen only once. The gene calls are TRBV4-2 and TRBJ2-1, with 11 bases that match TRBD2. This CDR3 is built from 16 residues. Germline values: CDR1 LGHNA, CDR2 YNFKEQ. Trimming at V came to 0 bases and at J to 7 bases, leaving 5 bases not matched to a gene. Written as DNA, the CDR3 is TGTGCCAGCAGCCAAGACGGGACTAGCGGTCGTAATGAGCAGTTCTTC. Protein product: CASSQDGTSGRNEQFF.

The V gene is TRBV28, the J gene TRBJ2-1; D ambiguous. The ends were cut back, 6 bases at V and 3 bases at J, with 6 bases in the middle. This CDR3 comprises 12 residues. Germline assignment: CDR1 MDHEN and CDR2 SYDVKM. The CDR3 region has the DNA TGTGCCAGCAGCCCTAACTACAATGAGCAGTTCTTC. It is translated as CASSPNYNEQFF.

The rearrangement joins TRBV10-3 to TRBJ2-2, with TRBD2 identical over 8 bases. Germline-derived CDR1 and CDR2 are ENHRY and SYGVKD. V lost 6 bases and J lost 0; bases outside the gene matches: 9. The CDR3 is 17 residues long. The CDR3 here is CAIRITSGATNTGELFF. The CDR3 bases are TGTGCCATCAGAATAACTAGCGGAGCCACGAACACCGGGGAGCTGTTTTTT.

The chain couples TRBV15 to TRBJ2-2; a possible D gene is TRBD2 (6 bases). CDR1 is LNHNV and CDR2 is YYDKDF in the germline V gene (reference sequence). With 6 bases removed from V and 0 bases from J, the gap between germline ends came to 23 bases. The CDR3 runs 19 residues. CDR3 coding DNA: TGTGCCACCAGTCGCCCTAAAATGGGACTCAACGCGAACACCGGGGAGCTGTTTTTT. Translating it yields CATSRPKMGLNANTGELFF.

The CDR3 nucleotides read TGTGCCAGCAGCCAGGGGGAAGGGGGGGGAGGGCACACAGATACGCAGTATTTT. Its translation: CASSQGEGGGGHTDTQYF. J is TRBJ2-3 and V is TRBV4-2; D is possibly TRBD2 (7 bases). This CDR3 comprises 18 residues. CDR1 and CDR2 (germline): LGHNA, YNFKEQ. With 3 bases removed from V and 2 bases from J, the gap between germline ends came to 21 bases.

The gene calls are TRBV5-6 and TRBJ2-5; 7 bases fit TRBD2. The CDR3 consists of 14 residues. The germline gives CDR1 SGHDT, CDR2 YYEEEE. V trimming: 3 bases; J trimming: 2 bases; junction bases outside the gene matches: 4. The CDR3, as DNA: TGTGCCAGCAGCTGGCGGGGGAAACAAGAGACCCAGTACTTC. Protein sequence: CASSWRGKQETQYF.

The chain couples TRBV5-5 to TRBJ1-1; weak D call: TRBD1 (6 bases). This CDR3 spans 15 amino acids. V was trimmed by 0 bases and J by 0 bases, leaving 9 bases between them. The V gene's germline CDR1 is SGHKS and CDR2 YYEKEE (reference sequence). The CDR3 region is CASSLAAGVNTEAFF. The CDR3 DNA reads TGTGCCAGCAGCTTGGCCGCAGGGGTGAACACTGAAGCTTTCTTT.

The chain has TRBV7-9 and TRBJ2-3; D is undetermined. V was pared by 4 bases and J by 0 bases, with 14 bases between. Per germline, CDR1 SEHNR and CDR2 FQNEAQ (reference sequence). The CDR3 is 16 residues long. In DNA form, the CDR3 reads TGTGCCAGCAGCTCCCCCAGAGGCACTAGCACAGATACGCAGTATTTT. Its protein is CASSSPRGTSTDTQYF.

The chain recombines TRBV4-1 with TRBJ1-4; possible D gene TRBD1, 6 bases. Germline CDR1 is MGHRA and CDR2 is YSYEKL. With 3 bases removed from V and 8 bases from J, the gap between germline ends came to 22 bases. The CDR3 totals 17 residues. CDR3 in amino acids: CASSHRLPGTTGEKLFF. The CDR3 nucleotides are TGCGCCAGCAGCCATCGATTACCCGGGACAACGGGGGAAAAACTGTTTTTT.

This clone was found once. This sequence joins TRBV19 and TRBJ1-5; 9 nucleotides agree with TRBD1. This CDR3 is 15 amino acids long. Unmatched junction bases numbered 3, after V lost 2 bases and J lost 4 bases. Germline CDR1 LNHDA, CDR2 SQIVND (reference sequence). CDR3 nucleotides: TGTGCCAGTAGTATATCACAGGGGGCAAATCAGCCCCAGCATTTT. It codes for CASSISQGANQPQHF.

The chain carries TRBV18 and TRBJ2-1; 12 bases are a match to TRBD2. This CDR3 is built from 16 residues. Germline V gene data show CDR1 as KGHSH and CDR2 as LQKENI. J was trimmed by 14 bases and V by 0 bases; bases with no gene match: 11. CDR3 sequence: CASSPPKLAGGSSKFF. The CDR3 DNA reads TGTGCCAGCTCACCACCAAAACTAGCGGGAGGAAGTAGTAAGTTCTTC.

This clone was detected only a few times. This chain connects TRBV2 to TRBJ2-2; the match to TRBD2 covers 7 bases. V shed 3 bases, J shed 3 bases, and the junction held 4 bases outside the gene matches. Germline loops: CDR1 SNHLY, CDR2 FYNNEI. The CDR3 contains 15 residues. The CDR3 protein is CASSERAGHTGELFF. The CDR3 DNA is TGTGCCAGCAGTGAGCGAGCGGGACACACCGGGGAGCTGTTTTTT.

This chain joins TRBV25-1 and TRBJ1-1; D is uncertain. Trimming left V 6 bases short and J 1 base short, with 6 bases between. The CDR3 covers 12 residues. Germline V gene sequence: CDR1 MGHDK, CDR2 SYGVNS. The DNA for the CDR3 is TGTGCCAGCAGACACAGGAACACTGAAGCTTTCTTT. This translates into CASRHRNTEAFF.

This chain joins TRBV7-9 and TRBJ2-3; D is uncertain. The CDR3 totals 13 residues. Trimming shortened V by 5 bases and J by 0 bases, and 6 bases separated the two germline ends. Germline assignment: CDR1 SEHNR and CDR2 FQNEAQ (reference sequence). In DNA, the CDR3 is TGTGCCAGCAGCCATACAAGCACAGATACGCAGTATTTT. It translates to CASSHTSTDTQYF.

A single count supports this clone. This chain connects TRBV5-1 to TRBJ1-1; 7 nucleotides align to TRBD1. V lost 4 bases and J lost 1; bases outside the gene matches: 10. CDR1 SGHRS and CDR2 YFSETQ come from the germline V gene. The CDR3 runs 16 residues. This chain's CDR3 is CASSRSEGARNTEAFF. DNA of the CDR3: TGCGCCAGCAGCAGATCTGAGGGGGCCCGGAACACTGAAGCTTTCTTT.

The CDR3 region is CASSISGSSGNTIYF. In DNA, the CDR3 is TGTGCCAGTAGTATTTCGGGGAGCTCTGGAAACACCATATATTTT. V is TRBV19 and J is TRBJ1-3, with D uncertain. Germline CDR1 reads LNHDA; CDR2 reads SQIVND (reference sequence). The CDR3 spans 15 residues. Trimming stripped 3 bases from V and 0 bases from J, with 9 bases between.

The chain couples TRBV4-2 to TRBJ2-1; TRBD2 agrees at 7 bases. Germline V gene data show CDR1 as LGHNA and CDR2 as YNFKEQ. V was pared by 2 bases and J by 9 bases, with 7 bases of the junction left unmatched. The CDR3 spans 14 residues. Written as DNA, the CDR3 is TGTGCCAGCAGCCAACTAGCGGAGTTCGGTGAGCAGTTCTTC. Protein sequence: CASSQLAEFGEQFF.